This TCR beta chain was found in a study of blood T cell repertoires in COVID-19. The wider study: T cells, B-cell-depleted T cells, or PBMCs provided the cDNA or gDNA that served as material.

V was cut by 6 bases and J by 9 bases, with 15 bases left in between. Germline V gene data show CDR1 as WSHSY and CDR2 as SAAADI. The CDR3 spans 13 residues. Using immunoSEQ multiplex PCR, the repertoire was profiled, and TCRdb retains in-frame clones only, with some absent. The data hold about 300,000 clones, with roughly 90% observed a single time. Recruitment covered about two dozen US areas and drew participants whose ages spanned roughly 18 to 95 years. Clinical histories supplied by participants themselves formed the basis of cohort assignment. In the 2 weeks before study entry, exposed participants met a COVID-19 case, which was PCR-confirmed or clinician-diagnosed.

The origin of this receptor is a woman aged 45-65 years who had been exposed to COVID-19. The sample comprised PBMCs or T cells enriched from blood (not recorded which). The genes are TRBV10-2 and TRBJ2-1; D might be TRBD1 (5 bases). The CDR3, as DNA: TGCGCCAGCAGGTCCATAGGGGCGGTTGAGCAGTTCTTC. It is translated as CASRSIGAVEQFF.